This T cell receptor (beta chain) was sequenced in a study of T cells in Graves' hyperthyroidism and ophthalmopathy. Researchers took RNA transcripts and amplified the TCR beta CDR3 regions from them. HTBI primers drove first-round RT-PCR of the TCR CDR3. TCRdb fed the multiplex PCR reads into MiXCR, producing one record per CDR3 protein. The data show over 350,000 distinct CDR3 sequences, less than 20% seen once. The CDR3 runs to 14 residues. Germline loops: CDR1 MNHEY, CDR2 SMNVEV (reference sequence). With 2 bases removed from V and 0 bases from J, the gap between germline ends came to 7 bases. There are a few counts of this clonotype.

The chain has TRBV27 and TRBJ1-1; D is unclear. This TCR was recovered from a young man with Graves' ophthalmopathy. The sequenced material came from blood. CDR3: CASSLGDVNTEAFF. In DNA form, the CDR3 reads TGTGCCAGCAGTTTAGGGGATGTGAACACTGAAGCTTTCTTT.